These 24 T cell receptor beta chains were all obtained from the same sample, sequenced in a study of vaccination and CD4 T cells after COVID-19. Their antigens are not known. As for time point: late sampling 161 to 241 days after vaccination in a few convalescent patients. Treatment in this sample: roughly ten-day PBMC culture with coronavirus spike peptide pools or control peptides (ViraFEST assay). Researchers used the Oncomine TCR Beta short-read assay to sequence DNA from cultured CD4+ T cells. MiXCR, applied by TCRdb to the PCR reads, yields one record per CDR3 protein. Seen here are under 20,000 distinct CDR3 sequences, roughly 40% observed once, and the top ten hold 17%. The source material was CD4+ T cells from blood, cultured in vitro, sampled about 7 months after SARS-CoV-2 vaccination. The origin of the receptors is a human donor who had recovered from COVID-19.

This clonotype was seen a few times. This chain links TRBV7-8 with TRBJ2-1; D call uncertain. Germline values: CDR1 SGHVS, CDR2 FQNEAQ. The CDR3 loop spans 14 amino acids. V was pared by 2 bases and J by 6 bases, with 11 bases between. The CDR3 DNA reads as TGTGCCAGCAGCTTAATAGGTCCCCCCAATGAGCAGTTCTTC. It codes for CASSLIGPPNEQFF.

The J gene is TRBJ2-3, the V gene TRBV28; TRBD2 matches at 7 bases. Germline CDR1 and CDR2: MDHEN and SYDVKM. This CDR3 comprises 14 residues. Trimming took 6 bases from V and 0 from J; bases not matched to a gene: 3. Written as DNA, the CDR3 is TGTGCCAGCAGGCGGGGGACTAGCACAGATACGCAGTATTTT. This codes for CASRRGTSTDTQYF.

The V call is TRBV20-1, the J call TRBJ1-5; D is uncertain. The CDR3 runs to 12 residues. Germline V gene sequence: CDR1 DFQATT, CDR2 SNEGSKA (reference sequence). The ends were cut back, 0 bases at V and 5 bases at J, with 5 bases in the middle. This CDR3 is CSARDRDQPQHF. CDR3 DNA: TGCAGTGCTAGAGACAGAGATCAGCCCCAGCATTTT.

This clonotype rates as hyperexpanded (1% or more). The rearrangement links TRBV6-6 to TRBJ1-2; D perhaps matches TRBD1 (5 bases). The CDR3 is 14 residues long. The V end lost 4 bases, the J end lost 4 bases, and 13 bases lay between the germline ends. Looked up from germline, CDR1 is MNHNY and CDR2 is SVGAGI (reference sequence). CDR3 DNA: TGTGCCAGCAGTTTGGACAAAAGCCCCTATGGCTACACCTTC. Translation: CASSLDKSPYGYTF.

This rearrangement joins TRBV2 to TRBJ2-7, with D unresolved. Trimming shortened V by 4 bases and J by 7 bases, and 11 bases separated the two germline ends. The CDR3 loop spans 12 amino acids. Per the germline V gene, CDR1 is SNHLY and CDR2 is FYNNEI. The CDR3 coding sequence is TGTGCCAGCAGTGTGGACCTCTGGGAGCAGTACTTC. Translating gives CASSVDLWEQYF. The full variable domain, rest sourced from reference TRBV2 and TRBJ2-7, is EPEVTQTPSHQVTQMGQEVILRCVPISNHLYFYWYRQILGQKVEFLVSFYNNEISEKSEIFDDQFSVERPDGSNFTLKIRSTKLEDSAMYFCASSVDLWEQYFGPGTRLTVT.

The gene calls are TRBV20-1 and TRBJ1-6, with D unresolved. Trimming took 1 base from V and 5 from J, leaving 9 bases between them. Germline V gene sequence: CDR1 DFQATT, CDR2 SNEGSKA (reference sequence). This CDR3 region has 14 residues. The CDR3 here is CSARVHRNNSPLHF. CDR3 coding DNA: TGCAGTGCTAGAGTCCACAGAAATAATTCACCCCTCCACTTT.

This clonotype was counted only a few times. The rearrangement uses TRBV24-1 and TRBJ1-2; D unresolved. Per germline, CDR1 KGHDR and CDR2 SFDVKD. Trimming removed 6 bases from V and 3 bases from J, with 13 bases in between. The CDR3 contains 14 residues. The CDR3, as DNA: TGTGCCACCAGTCCGACGGGGTTTGACTATGGCTACACCTTC. Translation gives CATSPTGFDYGYTF.

The sample holds a few counts of this clonotype. J is TRBJ2-2 and V is TRBV27; a possible D gene is TRBD2 (6 bases). Trimming removed 5 bases at V and 5 bases at J, with 21 bases between. The CDR3 covers 17 residues. Germline assignment: CDR1 MNHEY and CDR2 SMNVEV (reference sequence). The CDR3 sequence is CASSPRGGFGMTGELFF. DNA of the CDR3: TGTGCCAGCAGTCCCCGTGGGGGGTTCGGTATGACCGGGGAGCTGTTTTTT.

The CDR3 DNA reads TGTGCCAGCAGTAGGGGACAGGTAGCCTACGAGCAGTACTTC. This codes for CASSRGQVAYEQYF. This sequence joins TRBV6-1 and TRBJ2-7, with 8 positions matching TRBD1. The CDR3 extends over 14 amino acids. Germline values: CDR1 MNHNS, CDR2 SASEGT. Trimming took 5 bases from V and 2 from J; bases not matched to a gene: 5.

The chain employs TRBV20-1 and TRBJ2-7; TRBD2 matches at 11 bases. The CDR3 extends over 14 amino acids. The V and J ends lost 0 bases and 6 bases, in that order; junction bases with no gene match: 4. In germline, CDR1 is DFQATT, CDR2 SNEGSKA (reference sequence). The CDR3 coding sequence is TGCAGTGCTAGAGATAGCGGGAGGGCCCGCGAGCAGTACTTC. This translates into CSARDSGRAREQYF.

In its sample, this clonotype is medium-sized. The rearrangement uses TRBV2 and TRBJ2-1; 8 nucleotides align to TRBD2. The CDR3 sequence is 13 residues long. V lost 6 bases and J lost 5; bases outside the gene matches: 3. Germline V gene sequence: CDR1 SNHLY, CDR2 FYNNEI. CDR3 in DNA: TGTGCCAGCAGGACTAGCGTCAACAATGAGCAGTTCTTC. Its protein product is CASRTSVNNEQFF.

The chain uses TRBV2 and TRBJ2-1, with 7 bases lining up with TRBD1. CDR3 length: 13 residues. J lost 6 bases, V lost 10 bases, and 9 bases had no gene match. Germline V CDR1 and CDR2: SNHLY, FYNNEI. The CDR3 DNA reads as TGTGCCACCGGGACAGAACAAGGCAATGAGCAGTTCTTC. Protein product: CATGTEQGNEQFF.

This sequence joins TRBV27 and TRBJ1-1; D is unclear. This CDR3 contains 15 residues. Looked up from germline, CDR1 is MNHEY and CDR2 is SMNVEV (reference sequence). Trimming removed 5 bases from V and 1 base from J, with 14 bases in between. The CDR3 sequence: CASSRWVIGNTEAFF. Written as DNA, the CDR3 is TGTGCCAGCAGTCGGTGGGTCATAGGGAACACTGAAGCTTTCTTT.

The chain couples TRBV20-1 to TRBJ1-2; no firm D call. This CDR3 contains 12 residues. Germline V gene lookup returns CDR1 DFQATT and CDR2 SNEGSKA (reference sequence). The V and J ends lost 6 bases and 0 bases respectively, with 8 bases between them. The CDR3 DNA follows: TGCAGTGCGCGGGTAGCTAACTATGGCTACACCTTC. It is translated as CSARVANYGYTF.

The V gene is TRBV20-1, the J gene TRBJ2-7; 11 bases fit TRBD2. The CDR3 contains 14 residues. The ends lost 3 bases at V and 0 bases at J; junction bases unmatched: 1. CDR1 is DFQATT, CDR2 SNEGSKA, per germline (reference sequence). CDR3 in DNA: TGCAGTGCTAGGACTAGCGGGGACTCCTACGAGCAGTACTTC. Translation gives CSARTSGDSYEQYF.

This sequence joins TRBV6-1 and TRBJ2-7; 9 bases are a match to TRBD2. The CDR3 extends over 16 amino acids. With V trimmed by 3 bases and J by 4 bases, 10 bases remained unmatched. Germline lookup yields CDR1 MNHNS and CDR2 SASEGT. CDR3 bases: TGTGCCAGCAGTGAGGTAGCGGGAGAAGGTTCTTACGAGCAGTACTTC. Translating it yields CASSEVAGEGSYEQYF.

The chain carries TRBV6-1 and TRBJ2-7; maybe TRBD1 (6 bases). V was cut by 6 bases and J by 2 bases, with 17 bases left in between. Germline-derived CDR1 and CDR2 are MNHNS and SASEGT. The CDR3 is 15 amino acids. The CDR3 loop reads CASRRQRQAPYEQYF. The CDR3 bases are TGTGCCAGCAGACGCCAAAGACAGGCCCCCTACGAGCAGTACTTC.

The chain employs TRBV20-1 and TRBJ1-1; D remains unclear. This CDR3 comprises 13 residues. CDR1 is DFQATT and CDR2 is SNEGSKA in the germline V gene (reference sequence). V lost 6 bases and J 1 base, leaving 12 bases between the germline ends. The CDR3 nucleotides read TGCAGTGCCCGGACTGAGTGGAACACTGAAGCTTTCTTT. Protein product: CSARTEWNTEAFF.

CDR3 in DNA: TGCGCCAGCAGCCGCGGGACTGTCACAGATACGCAGTATTTT. Its protein is CASSRGTVTDTQYF. V and J are TRBV4-3 and TRBJ2-3, with D possibly TRBD2 on 6 matching bases. In germline, CDR1 is LGHNA, CDR2 YSLEER. V was shortened by 4 bases and J by 2 bases, with 10 bases between the two germline ends. This CDR3 spans 14 amino acids.

This rearrangement joins TRBV7-3 to TRBJ2-1, with D perhaps TRBD2 (7 bases). Germline CDR1 is SGHTA and CDR2 is FQGTGA. The CDR3 has 14 residues. Between the trimmed V and J ends, which lost 5 bases and 6 bases, there was a span of 14 bases. The CDR3 sequence: CASSPQGRANEQFF. In DNA form, the CDR3 reads TGTGCCAGCAGCCCCCAGGGGAGGGCCAATGAGCAGTTCTTC.

This clonotype is medium-sized within its sample. This rearrangement joins TRBV27 to TRBJ2-7; 8 nucleotides line up with TRBD1. This CDR3 is 15 amino acids long. Germline assignment: CDR1 MNHEY and CDR2 SMNVEV (reference sequence). V trimming: 8 bases; J trimming: 6 bases; junction bases outside the gene matches: 15. The CDR3 region is CASGVRQGSSGEQYF. In DNA form, the CDR3 reads TGTGCCAGCGGTGTCCGACAGGGGAGCTCGGGCGAGCAGTACTTC.

The V and J genes are TRBV7-6 and TRBJ2-5; 8 nucleotides line up with TRBD2. Germline CDR1 SGHVS, CDR2 FNYEAQ. CDR3 size: 15 residues. The CDR3 loop reads CASGTRRGAQETQYF. CDR3 DNA sequence: TGTGCTAGCGGAACCAGGCGGGGGGCCCAAGAGACCCAGTACTTC.

V is TRBV6-1 and J is TRBJ2-7; possibly TRBD1 for D (6 bases). Germline CDR1 and CDR2: MNHNS and SASEGT. V lost 3 bases and J 2 bases, leaving 20 bases between the germline ends. The CDR3 is 17 residues long. Here the CDR3 DNA reads TGTGCCAGCAGTGACCGTGATCGACAGGCCGCGACCTACGAGCAGTACTTC. This gives the protein CASSDRDRQAATYEQYF.

This rearrangement joins TRBV6-1 to TRBJ1-2; 10 bases are shared with TRBD1. Germline V gene data show CDR1 as MNHNS and CDR2 as SASEGT. The CDR3 is made up of 14 amino acids. Trimming at V came to 7 bases and at J to 8 bases, leaving 10 bases not matched to a gene. CDR3 sequence reads: CASTQDRGLNGYTF. DNA of the CDR3: TGTGCCAGCACGCAAGACAGGGGGCTAAACGGCTACACCTTC.